The 20 T cell receptor beta chains listed next were all sequenced from one sample in a study of beta chain features in type 1 diabetes. Reverse transcribing all isolated RNA meant expressed TCRB transcripts were sequenced. Profiled with immunoSEQ multiplex PCR; TCRdb holds only in-frame clones, not every one. The table shows approximately 730,000 clones, with around an eighth occurring only once. Study-level results: Shortening that was moderate but significant affected the TCRB CDR3s of Type 1 diabetes patients in all four CD4+ subsets.

These receptors lack a known antigen. Sequenced material: naive CD4+ T cells from blood. The receptor set was obtained from a man younger than 30 with type 1 diabetes.

This clone was seen only once. This chain connects TRBV5-1 to TRBJ2-1; perhaps TRBD1 as D (6 bases). Germline V gene lookup returns CDR1 SGHRS and CDR2 YFSETQ. Trimming pared 4 bases from V and 5 bases from J, leaving 10 bases between. This CDR3 has 13 residues. The CDR3 sequence is CASSQGTDNEQFF. DNA for the CDR3: TGCGCCAGCAGCCAGGGGACCGACAATGAGCAGTTCTTC.

The chain couples TRBV4-1 to TRBJ2-3; D gene unclear. The CDR3 is 15 residues long. Germline V gives CDR1 MGHRA, CDR2 YSYEKL. Between the trimmed V and J ends, which lost 0 bases and 2 bases, there was a span of 9 bases. CDR3 coding DNA: TGCGCCAGCAGCCAAGAGCGCCCTAACACAGATACGCAGTATTTT. Translated: CASSQERPNTDTQYF.

The chain uses TRBV9 and TRBJ1-2, with D possibly being TRBD1 (5 bases). V gave up 0 bases and J gave up 3 bases, with 9 bases separating them. The CDR3 length is 14 residues. Germline values: CDR1 SGDLS, CDR2 YYNGEE. CDR3 coding DNA: TGTGCCAGCAGCGTAGGAAGGGGAGACTATGGCTACACCTTC. Protein sequence: CASSVGRGDYGYTF.

The chain uses TRBV7-9 and TRBJ1-1; 7 bases match TRBD1. V was pared by 2 bases and J by 4 bases, with 4 bases of the junction left unmatched. Germline CDR1 and CDR2: SEHNR and FQNEAQ (reference sequence). The CDR3 runs to 14 residues. The DNA for the CDR3 is TGTGCCAGCAGCTTACCAGGGGGATTCACTGAAGCTTTCTTT. Amino acid sequence: CASSLPGGFTEAFF.

In this sample, this clone turned up a few times. This chain connects TRBV25-1 to TRBJ2-3; D is unclear. This CDR3 is built from 14 residues. CDR1 and CDR2 (germline): MGHDK, SYGVNS. V was shortened by 4 bases and J by 7 bases, with 15 bases between the two germline ends. The CDR3 DNA sequence: TGTGCCAGCAGTGCCGGACCCTTCTCCCATACGCAGTATTTT. Protein product: CASSAGPFSHTQYF. Supplemented by reference TRBV25-1 and TRBJ2-3, the full variable domain reads EADIYQTPRYLVIGTGKKITLECSQTMGHDKMYWYQQDPGMELHLIHYSYGVNSTEKGDLSSESTVSRIRTEHFPLTLESARPSHTSQYLCASSAGPFSHTQYFGPGTRLTVL.

There are a few counts of this clone. The chain uses TRBV30 and TRBJ2-7, with a weak D call TRBD1 (6 bases). Between the trimmed V and J ends, which lost 0 bases and 3 bases, there was a span of 12 bases. Looked up from germline, CDR1 is GTSNPN and CDR2 is SVGIG (reference sequence). The CDR3 length is 14 residues. CDR3 nucleotide sequence: TGTGCCTGGAGTGTAGGGGGTGATGTCTACGAGCAGTACTTC. Translation: CAWSVGGDVYEQYF.

The V and J genes are TRBV15 and TRBJ1-2, with 7 bases aligning to TRBD1. Per germline, CDR1 LNHNV and CDR2 YYDKDF (reference sequence). The CDR3 is 13 amino acids. With 1 base clipped from V and 9 bases from J, the junction kept 5 bases outside the gene matches. The CDR3 sequence: CATSRGRTGRYTF. The CDR3 region has the DNA TGTGCCACCAGCAGAGGCCGGACAGGTCGCTACACCTTC.

The chain recombines TRBV18 with TRBJ2-1, with TRBD2 matching 12 bases. Trimming removed 3 bases from V and 4 bases from J; junction bases left unmatched: 4. The CDR3 is 16 residues long. Germline CDR1 is KGHSH and CDR2 is LQKENI. DNA of the CDR3: TGTGCCAGCTCACCGACTAGCGGGAGCATATACAATGAGCAGTTCTTC. Translation: CASSPTSGSIYNEQFF.

The V call is TRBV4-1, the J call TRBJ2-1, with D perhaps matching TRBD1 (7 bases). V gave up 3 bases and J gave up 7 bases, with 22 bases separating them. CDR1 is MGHRA, CDR2 YSYEKL, per germline. This CDR3 spans 17 amino acids. The CDR3, as DNA: TGCGCCAGCAGCCATGTTATCAGGGGGGCCTTGGGGAATGAGCAGTTCTTC. Its protein product is CASSHVIRGALGNEQFF.

This rearrangement joins TRBV15 to TRBJ2-5; D is uncertain. Trimming stripped 5 bases from V and 1 base from J, with 5 bases between. From germline, CDR1 is LNHNV and CDR2 YYDKDF (reference sequence). CDR3 size: 12 residues. The CDR3 region is CATSAVQETQYF. CDR3 DNA: TGTGCCACCAGCGCAGTCCAAGAGACCCAGTACTTC.

This clone was picked up a small number of times. The CDR3 loop reads CASITSGGPYEQYF. In nucleotides, the CDR3 is TGTGCCAGCATCACAAGCGGGGGTCCCTACGAGCAGTACTTC. The chain links TRBV7-2 to TRBJ2-7; 8 nucleotides align to TRBD2. The J segment lost 2 bases and the V segment lost 7 bases, leaving 7 bases of the junction unmatched. Looked up from germline, CDR1 is SGHTA and CDR2 is FQGNSA. The CDR3 has 14 residues.

There are a few counts of this clone. The chain carries TRBV2 and TRBJ2-7, with D tentatively TRBD2 (5 bases). The CDR3 is 14 residues long. Germline assignment: CDR1 SNHLY and CDR2 FYNNEI. Between the trimmed V and J ends, which lost 4 bases and 0 bases, there was a span of 10 bases. The CDR3 coding sequence is TGTGCCAGCAGTGGTGGGAGTAGCTCCTACGAGCAGTACTTC. It specifies CASSGGSSSYEQYF.

The chain recombines TRBV9 with TRBJ1-2; D is ambiguous. From germline, CDR1 is SGDLS and CDR2 YYNGEE. Deletions cut 1 base from V and 2 bases from J, with 9 bases between. CDR3 size: 14 residues. The chain's CDR3 is CASSVIPGNYGYTF. In nucleotides, the CDR3 is TGTGCCAGCAGCGTAATTCCGGGAAACTATGGCTACACCTTC.

This clone was found a few times. The chain carries TRBV27 and TRBJ1-5; 10 nucleotides match TRBD1. The CDR3 extends over 17 amino acids. Germline CDR1 is MNHEY and CDR2 is SMNVEV (reference sequence). J lost 3 bases, V lost 5 bases, and 10 bases had no gene match. The chain's CDR3 is CASSPHSGTGDNQPQHF. Here the CDR3 DNA reads TGTGCCAGCAGTCCCCATAGTGGGACAGGGGACAATCAGCCCCAGCATTTT.

This chain connects TRBV5-1 to TRBJ2-5; unclear D gene. This CDR3 spans 14 amino acids. In germline, CDR1 is SGHRS, CDR2 YFSETQ. V gave up 0 bases and J gave up 1 base, with 7 bases separating them. The CDR3 coding sequence is TGCGCCAGCAGCTTGGAACCCCCCCAAGAGACCCAGTACTTC. Translated: CASSLEPPQETQYF. Combining the CDR3 with reference TRBV5-1 and TRBJ2-5 gives the whole variable domain KAGVTQTPRYLIKTRGQQVTLSCSPISGHRSVSWYQQTPGQGLQFLFEYFSETQRNKGNFPGRFSGRQFSNSRSEMNVSTLELGDSALYLCASSLEPPQETQYFGPGTRLLVL.

This clone has a handful of counts. The V gene is TRBV2, the J gene TRBJ2-5; no firm D call. V gave up 7 bases and J gave up 4 bases, with 13 bases separating them. CDR3 length: 13 amino acids. Germline loops: CDR1 SNHLY, CDR2 FYNNEI. CDR3 DNA sequence: TGTGCCAGCACCACTCAAGGTTCAGAGACCCAGTACTTC. This gives the protein CASTTQGSETQYF.

The table lists this clone with a few counts. The V gene is TRBV5-6, the J gene TRBJ2-2; 8 nucleotides match TRBD2. CDR3 size: 15 residues. CDR1 is SGHDT and CDR2 is YYEEEE in the germline V gene. Germline trimming cut 2 bases from V and 7 bases from J; bases unmatched to any gene: 7. CDR3 sequence: CASSLGGGMIGELFF. In DNA, the CDR3 is TGTGCCAGCAGCTTAGGCGGGGGGATGATCGGGGAGCTGTTTTTT.

Here the CDR3 reads CASSSGHGYEQYF. In DNA, the CDR3 is TGTGCCAGCAGTTCCGGCCACGGTTACGAGCAGTACTTC. This chain uses TRBV28 with TRBJ2-7, with D hard to call. The CDR3 length is 13 residues. The germline V gene has CDR1 MDHEN and CDR2 SYDVKM. V was trimmed by 4 bases and J by 4 bases, leaving 11 bases between them.

The chain carries TRBV7-2 and TRBJ2-1; TRBD1 matches 10 bases. The V and J ends lost 5 bases and 0 bases, in that order; junction bases with no gene match: 7. This CDR3 comprises 17 residues. In germline, CDR1 is SGHTA, CDR2 FQGNSA. CDR3 in amino acids: CASSDGTGASSYNEQFF. The DNA for the CDR3 is TGTGCCAGCAGCGACGGGACAGGGGCCTCCTCCTACAATGAGCAGTTCTTC.

The gene calls are TRBV6-1 and TRBJ2-7; D unresolved. Between the trimmed V and J ends, which lost 1 base and 2 bases, there was a span of 15 bases. Per germline, CDR1 MNHNS and CDR2 SASEGT. The length of the CDR3 is 16 residues. CDR3 amino acids: CASSEGWSASPYEQYF. For the CDR3, the DNA is TGTGCCAGCAGTGAAGGCTGGAGCGCGTCTCCCTACGAGCAGTACTTC.